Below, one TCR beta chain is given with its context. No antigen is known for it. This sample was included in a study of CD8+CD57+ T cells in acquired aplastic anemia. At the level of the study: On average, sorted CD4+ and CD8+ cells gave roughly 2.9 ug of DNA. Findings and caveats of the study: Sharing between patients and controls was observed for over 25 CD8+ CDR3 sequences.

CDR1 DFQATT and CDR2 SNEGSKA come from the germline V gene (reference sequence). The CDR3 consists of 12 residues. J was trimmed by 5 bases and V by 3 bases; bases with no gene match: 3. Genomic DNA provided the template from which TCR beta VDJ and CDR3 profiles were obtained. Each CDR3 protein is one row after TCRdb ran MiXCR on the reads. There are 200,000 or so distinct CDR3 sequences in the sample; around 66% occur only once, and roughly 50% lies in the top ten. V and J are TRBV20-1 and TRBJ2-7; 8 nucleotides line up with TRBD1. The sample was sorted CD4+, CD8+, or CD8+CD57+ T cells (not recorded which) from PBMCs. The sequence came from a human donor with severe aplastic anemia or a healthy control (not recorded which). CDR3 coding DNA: TGCAGTGCTAGCCGGACAGGGAACGAGCAGTACTTC. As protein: CSASRTGNEQYF.